A single sample is the source of the 13 T cell receptor beta chains below, sequenced in a study of cytomegalovirus exposure and HLA in healthy donors. The PCR ran on 60 Vbeta and 13 Jbeta primers. Only in-frame clones appear in the TCRdb table, and some are missing; sequencing was by immunoSEQ multiplex PCR. The listing contains about 87,000 clones. The material sequenced was PBMCs. The receptors here all came from a middle-aged man in good health and CMV-seropositive.

The chain recombines TRBV19 with TRBJ2-1; D might be TRBD2 (5 bases). With 7 bases removed from V and 7 bases from J, the gap between germline ends came to 14 bases. Germline V gene data show CDR1 as LNHDA and CDR2 as SQIVND (reference sequence). The CDR3 extends over 13 amino acids. The CDR3, as DNA: TGTGCCAGTAAGGGAGCAGGTCTTAATGAGCAGTTCTTC. Its translation is CASKGAGLNEQFF.

This chain joins TRBV7-2 and TRBJ1-1; maybe TRBD1 (6 bases). V lost 5 bases and J 3 bases, leaving 16 bases between the germline ends. CDR3 length: 15 residues. The germline V gene encodes CDR1 SGHTA and CDR2 FQGNSA. This CDR3 is CASSPHQGTYTEAFF. DNA for the CDR3: TGTGCCAGCAGCCCACATCAGGGGACCTACACTGAAGCTTTCTTT.

The rearrangement uses TRBV6-1 and TRBJ1-2, with 10 bases lining up with TRBD1. V trimming: 10 bases; J trimming: 3 bases; junction bases outside the gene matches: 2. Per germline, CDR1 MNHNS and CDR2 SASEGT. The CDR3 loop spans 12 amino acids. CDR3 nucleotides: TGTGCCATCGGGACAGGGGACTATGGCTACACCTTC. This encodes CAIGTGDYGYTF.

The rearrangement uses TRBV7-9 and TRBJ1-4; the match to TRBD1 covers 8 bases. This CDR3 is built from 14 residues. Germline V CDR1 and CDR2: SEHNR, FQNEAQ (reference sequence). Losses at the gene ends were 3 bases for V and 7 bases for J; bases not matched to a gene: 4. The CDR3 protein is CASSFQGASEKLFF. The CDR3 nucleotides are TGTGCCAGCAGCTTTCAGGGGGCAAGTGAAAAACTGTTTTTT.

The chain uses TRBV21-1 and TRBJ1-2; no check of the table's D call, TRBD1, against the DNA was made. TRBV21-1 is labeled a pseudogene. There are 14 residues in the CDR3. CDR3 in DNA: TGTGCTTACCATGAGGAACAGGGGGCGCCTGGCTACACCTTC. Translated: CAYHEEQGAPGYTF.

The chain has TRBV6-1 and TRBJ2-7, with D possibly TRBD2 on 5 matching bases. Trimming pared 8 bases from V and 3 bases from J, leaving 20 bases between. This CDR3 region has 15 residues. Germline V lookup: CDR1 MNHNS, CDR2 SASEGT. CDR3 bases: TGTGCCAGCGGGCGGGCCGCTGACGGAAGCTACGAGCAGTACGTC. Its protein is CASGRAADGSYEQYV.

The J gene is TRBJ2-5, the V gene TRBV5-1, with D unresolved. V shed 0 bases and J shed 5 bases, with 5 bases lying between them. CDR3 length equals 12 residues. CDR1 is SGHRS, CDR2 YFSETQ, per germline. For the CDR3, the DNA is TGCGCCAGCAGCTTGGCCGGGGAGACCCAGTACTTC. This sequence encodes CASSLAGETQYF.

The gene calls are TRBV10-3 and TRBJ2-7; D is ambiguous. V lost 8 bases, J lost 2 bases, and 7 bases lay in between. The length of the CDR3 is 11 residues. The V gene's germline CDR1 is ENHRY and CDR2 SYGVKD. CDR3 sequence: CAIRGAYEQYF. The CDR3 region has the DNA TGTGCCATCCGCGGAGCCTACGAGCAGTACTTC.

The chain uses TRBV9 and TRBJ1-5; D is ambiguous. V was trimmed by 2 bases and J by 0 bases, leaving 3 bases between them. The CDR3 length is 13 residues. Germline CDR1 and CDR2: SGDLS and YYNGEE. The CDR3 loop is CASSVGSNQPQHF. CDR3 nucleotides: TGTGCCAGCAGCGTCGGTAGCAATCAGCCCCAGCATTTT.

The rearrangement uses TRBV25-1 and TRBJ2-1, with 12 bases lining up with TRBD1. Germline CDR1 reads MGHDK; CDR2 reads SYGVNS. This CDR3 comprises 14 residues. Trimming removed 6 bases from V and 8 bases from J; junction bases left unmatched: 5. The CDR3 DNA sequence: TGTGCCAGCAGACCCGGGACAGGGGGCGATGAGCAGTTCTTC. It specifies CASRPGTGGDEQFF. Supplemented by reference TRBV25-1 and TRBJ2-1, the full variable domain reads EADIYQTPRYLVIGTGKKITLECSQTMGHDKMYWYQQDPGMELHLIHYSYGVNSTEKGDLSSESTVSRIRTEHFPLTLESARPSHTSQYLCASRPGTGGDEQFFGPGTRLTVL.

The genes are TRBV10-3 and TRBJ2-4; TRBD1 aligns across 9 bases. V lost 3 bases, J lost 9 bases, and 6 bases stayed unmatched. The CDR3 covers 14 residues. Per the germline V gene, CDR1 is ENHRY and CDR2 is SYGVKD. CDR3 DNA sequence: TGTGCCATCAGTGAAGCCACAGGGGGCATCATTCAGTACTTC. This translates into CAISEATGGIIQYF.

The genes are TRBV7-8 and TRBJ2-7, with 9 bases aligning to TRBD2. The CDR3 has 15 amino acids. Trimming took 2 bases from V and 4 from J; bases not matched to a gene: 6. Per germline, CDR1 SGHVS and CDR2 FQNEAQ. CDR3 DNA sequence: TGTGCCAGCAGCTTATTGTTAGCGGGAGAGTACGAGCAGTACTTC. Its protein product is CASSLLLAGEYEQYF.

The rearrangement links TRBV5-8 to TRBJ2-1; maybe TRBD1 (5 bases). V was pared by 5 bases and J by 8 bases, with 20 bases between. CDR1 and CDR2 (germline): SGHTS, YDEGEE. The length of the CDR3 is 15 residues. In DNA, the CDR3 is TGTGCCAGCAGTCCGATAGAGCAGGGTTACGATGAGCAGTTCTTC. This sequence encodes CASSPIEQGYDEQFF.